These 9 T cell receptor beta chains were sequenced from one sample in a study of cytomegalovirus exposure and HLA in healthy donors. TCRdb keeps only in-frame clones here, not all; method: immunoSEQ multiplex PCR. Altogether some 200,000 clones are present, around 80% being singletons, with the ten largest covering around 15%. Sequenced input: PBMCs. The receptors come from a woman aged 25-40 years in good health and CMV-seropositive.

This chain links TRBV27 with TRBJ2-3; possibly TRBD2 for D (6 bases). V gave up 0 bases and J gave up 0 bases, with 13 bases separating them. CDR1 is MNHEY, CDR2 SMNVEV, per germline (reference sequence). The length of the CDR3 is 17 residues. CDR3 residues: CASSLSYLAGSTDTQYF. The CDR3 DNA reads as TGTGCCAGCAGTTTATCGTATCTCGCGGGGAGCACAGATACGCAGTATTTT.

This clone appeared a few times. V is TRBV6-1 and J is TRBJ1-1, with a tentative D call TRBD1 (5 bases). The germline gives CDR1 MNHNS, CDR2 SASEGT. The CDR3 is made up of 12 amino acids. V lost 2 bases and J lost 6, with 7 bases in between. Here the CDR3 DNA reads TGTGCCAGCAGTGAAAAAGGGGCTGAAGCTTTCTTT. Its protein is CASSEKGAEAFF.

The V and J genes are TRBV6-5 and TRBJ1-2; no reliable D call. The CDR3 is 14 residues long. Trimming removed 6 bases at V and 3 bases at J, with 14 bases between. CDR1 and CDR2 from the germline V gene are MNHEY and SVGAGI. CDR3 protein: CASRQGRGDYGYTF. The CDR3 nucleotides are TGTGCCAGCAGGCAAGGGCGGGGTGACTATGGCTACACCTTC.

This clone was recorded many times. As DNA, the CDR3 is TGTGCCAGCAGTGAAGCTGGGACAGGCCTTAATGAAAAACTGTTTTTT. This codes for CASSEAGTGLNEKLFF. This chain links TRBV6-1 with TRBJ1-4, with 8 bases lining up with TRBD1. With 0 bases clipped from V and 4 bases from J, the junction kept 4 bases outside the gene matches. Germline V gives CDR1 MNHNS, CDR2 SASEGT. The CDR3 is 16 residues long.

Only one count was recorded for this clone. V gene TRBV29-1 combines with J gene TRBJ2-3; 8 bases fit TRBD1. Trimming removed 3 bases from V and 6 bases from J; junction bases left unmatched: 8. The germline V gene encodes CDR1 SQVTM and CDR2 ANQGSEA. The CDR3 has 14 amino acids. The CDR3 DNA reads as TGCAGCGTTGATACGACAGGGGCTGCGGATACGCAGTATTTT. Residues: CSVDTTGAADTQYF.

The chain joins TRBV6-5 to TRBJ1-2, with D unclear. With 0 bases removed from V and 7 bases from J, the gap between germline ends came to 6 bases. CDR3 length: 12 amino acids. CDR1 and CDR2 (germline): MNHEY, SVGAGI. The CDR3 bases are TGTGCCAGCAGTTACTCGAGCGGTGGCTACACCTTC. This encodes CASSYSSGGYTF.

In nucleotides, the CDR3 is TGCGCCAGCAGTGAGTACGCCGTCGGGTCTGGAAACACCATATATTTT. Its protein product is CASSEYAVGSGNTIYF. The chain uses TRBV10-2 and TRBJ1-3; no reliable D call. This CDR3 comprises 16 residues. The V gene's germline CDR1 is WSHSY and CDR2 SAAADI. Trimming shortened V by 1 base and J by 1 base, and 11 bases separated the two germline ends.

This clone was recorded once. The gene calls are TRBV2 and TRBJ2-7, with D tentatively TRBD2 (6 bases). From germline, CDR1 is SNHLY and CDR2 FYNNEI. This CDR3 is 14 amino acids long. The V and J ends lost 6 bases and 2 bases respectively, with 14 bases between them. CDR3 loop: CASSSSSATYEQYF. CDR3 coding DNA: TGTGCCAGCAGCTCATCTAGCGCGACCTACGAGCAGTACTTC.

The chain combines TRBV2 with TRBJ1-5; no clear D gene. CDR3 size: 15 residues. Per the germline V gene, CDR1 is SNHLY and CDR2 is FYNNEI. V lost 4 bases and J lost 5, with 15 bases in between. This CDR3 is CASSAQVSFYQPQHF. CDR3 DNA sequence: TGTGCCAGCAGTGCGCAGGTCTCCTTTTATCAGCCCCAGCATTTT.